This TCR beta chain was identified in a study of blood T cell repertoires in COVID-19. Study overall: PBMCs, B-cell-depleted T cells, or T cells provided the cDNA or gDNA that made up the material.

This CDR3 spans 16 amino acids. Germline CDR1 reads SNHLY; CDR2 reads FYNNEI. J was trimmed by 2 bases and V by 6 bases; bases with no gene match: 7. Authors' analysis steps: Counts of nucleated cells, estimated from reference gene primer amplification, were obtained. Data came from immunoSEQ multiplex PCR; TCRdb stores just in-frame clones and leaves some out. V, J and clone size derive from that table, while D and trimming were established from the DNA sequence. The sample shows over 200,000 clones, roughly 81% of them seen only once. This rearrangement joins TRBV2 to TRBJ2-3; TRBD2 agrees at 11 bases. The sequenced sample consisted of peripheral blood. The sequence derives from a woman between 50 and 59 years old with active or convalescent COVID-19. CDR3 DNA: TGTGCCAGCAGCGGCCGACTAGCGGGGTTCACAGATACGCAGTATTTT. Encoded protein: CASSGRLAGFTDTQYF.